This T cell receptor (beta chain) was found in a study of blood T cell repertoires in COVID-19. Turning to the study itself: Samples representing acute and convalescent COVID-19 were sourced from the United States, Italy and Spain.

Authors' data handling: Amplification from reference gene primers served as the basis for estimated nucleated cell counts. The protocol was immunoSEQ multiplex PCR, while the TCRdb copy is restricted to in-frame clones and leaves out a portion. Clonal size and the V and J genes are those of that table, whereas D and trimming came from the DNA. The data show under 400,000 clones, roughly 90% seen once. The length of the CDR3 is 16 residues. V was clipped by 6 bases and J by 0 bases, with 14 bases between them. Germline-derived CDR1 and CDR2 are SEHNR and FQNEAQ (reference sequence). This TCR came from a man aged 18 to 29 with active or convalescent COVID-19. The chain carries TRBV7-9 and TRBJ2-2; D remains unclear. Sequencing input: peripheral blood. CDR3: CASRPSGQANTGELFF. In DNA, the CDR3 is TGTGCCAGCAGACCCTCAGGCCAAGCGAACACCGGGGAGCTGTTTTTT.